This T cell receptor (beta chain) was recovered during a study of blood T cell repertoires in COVID-19. Method: immunoSEQ multiplex PCR; TCRdb's copy keeps in-frame clones and lacks some. The data hold around 220,000 clones, with 88% observed a single time. The V gene end was trimmed by 4 bases and the J gene end by 4 bases; junction bases not matched to a gene: 18. The germline V gene has CDR1 MDHEN and CDR2 SYDVKM. The CDR3 runs to 21 residues. The rearrangement links TRBV28 to TRBJ2-3, with TRBD2 matching over 15 bases. Sequencing was done on a sample of PBMCs or T cells enriched from blood (not recorded which). The TCR comes from a woman aged 45-65 years with acute COVID-19. The CDR3 reads CASSSISLTPGLAGGADTQYF. In DNA form, the CDR3 reads TGTGCCAGCAGTTCGATATCCCTCACGCCGGGACTAGCGGGAGGAGCAGATACGCAGTATTTT.